These 9 T cell receptor beta chains came from one sample sequenced in a study of a mutant IDH1 vaccine in newly diagnosed glioma (TCRdb year 2021). This specimen's time point label, interpreted: week 11, during vaccination. Every vaccine dose consisted of 300 ug of a 20-mer mutant IDH1 peptide in Montanide, administered subcutaneously together with topical imiquimod. Receptors were amplified or captured by the immunoSEQ multiplex PCR assay. TCRdb took over this immuneACCESS table, retaining in-frame rearrangements with V and J assigned. Such tables are incomplete; in checked studies, under half of the missing clones stem from an unresolved V gene, and the remainder is unexplained. The table for this sample lists about 40,000 clones; about four fifths of them were counted only once. 2% to 2.5% of the sample lies in the top ten. These TCRs are of unknown antigen specificity. The sample here was PBMCs, taken from a glioma patient whose treatment included an IDH1 peptide vaccine. These receptors all come from a man aged 35 to 55 with glioma.

The chain employs TRBV2 and TRBJ2-7, with TRBD2 matching over 10 bases. The CDR3 consists of 13 residues. The trim removed 9 bases at V and 3 bases at J, leaving 5 bases unmatched. The germline V gene has CDR1 SNHLY and CDR2 FYNNEI. CDR3 loop: CASTSGNLYEQYF. CDR3 sequence (DNA): TGTGCCAGTACTAGCGGGAACCTCTACGAGCAGTACTTC.

This chain connects TRBV4-1 to TRBJ2-5; D tentatively reads TRBD1 or TRBD2 (6 bases each). V lost 1 base, J lost 5 bases, and 17 bases lay in between. Per germline, CDR1 MGHRA and CDR2 YSYEKL. The CDR3 is 16 amino acids. CDR3 protein: CASSQVFRGRRETQYF. CDR3 nucleotide sequence: TGCGCCAGCAGCCAAGTATTCCGGGGGCGCAGGGAGACCCAGTACTTC.

The gene calls are TRBV28 and TRBJ1-2; D remains unclear. The V and J ends lost 3 bases and 0 bases respectively, with 5 bases between them. Germline assignment: CDR1 MDHEN and CDR2 SYDVKM. The CDR3 consists of 13 residues. The CDR3 region has the DNA TGTGCCAGCAGTTTGCCACCTAACTATGGCTACACCTTC. Residues: CASSLPPNYGYTF.

This clone is medium-sized by share. Here the CDR3 DNA reads TGTGCCAGCAGTTTGGGTGTAGATCAGCCCCAGCATTTT. Translating it yields CASSLGVDQPQHF. The genes are TRBV27 and TRBJ1-5; unclear D gene. Germline-derived CDR1 and CDR2 are MNHEY and SMNVEV (reference sequence). There are 13 residues in the CDR3. Trimming removed 3 bases from V and 5 bases from J, with 8 bases in between.

This chain joins TRBV28 and TRBJ2-7, with 7 bases lining up with TRBD1. V shed 8 bases and J 5 bases; nucleotides not matched to a gene: 6. The CDR3 consists of 12 residues. Germline assignment: CDR1 MDHEN and CDR2 SYDVKM. CDR3 nucleotide sequence: TGTGCCAGCCGGGATCAGGGGGACGAGCAGTACTTC. It codes for CASRDQGDEQYF.

This sequence joins TRBV5-1 and TRBJ2-6; maybe TRBD2 (5 bases). This CDR3 contains 15 residues. V dropped 3 bases and J dropped 4 bases, with 11 bases sitting between them. The V gene's germline CDR1 is SGHRS and CDR2 YFSETQ. The CDR3 protein is CASSSEVTGANVLTF. CDR3 DNA sequence: TGCGCCAGCAGCTCGGAGGTTACCGGGGCCAACGTCCTGACTTTC.

The V call is TRBV7-2, the J call TRBJ1-2; D gene ambiguous. This CDR3 has 15 amino acids. In germline, CDR1 is SGHTA, CDR2 FQGNSA. The V gene lost 4 bases and the J gene lost 1 base, with 13 bases spanning the gap. The CDR3 coding sequence is TGTGCCAGCAGCTCGCCTATCCCCAATAACTATGGCTACACCTTC. Encoded protein: CASSSPIPNNYGYTF. The variable domain in full, with the rest retrieved from reference TRBV7-2 and TRBJ1-2, is GAGVSQSPSNKVTEKGKDVELRCDPISGHTALYWYRQSLGQGLEFLIYFQGNSAPDKSGLPSDRFSAERTGGSVSTLTIQRTQQEDSAVYLCASSSPIPNNYGYTFGSGTRLTVV.

The V and J genes are TRBV7-6 and TRBJ2-5; 7 positions match TRBD2. V was pared by 1 base and J by 5 bases, with 7 bases of the junction left unmatched. The CDR3 is 15 residues long. Germline V gives CDR1 SGHVS, CDR2 FNYEAQ. The CDR3 DNA is TGTGCCAGCAGCTTAGGGGTGGGAGGGCCTGAGACCCAGTACTTC. This translates into CASSLGVGGPETQYF. The full variable domain, with the rest looked up from reference TRBV7-6 and TRBJ2-5, is GAGVSQSPRYKVTKRGQDVALRCDPISGHVSLYWYRQALGQGPEFLTYFNYEAQQDKSGLPNDRFSAERPEGSISTLTIQRTEQRDSAMYRCASSLGVGGPETQYFGPGTRLLVL.

The V call is TRBV29-1, the J call TRBJ2-1, with 11 bases that match TRBD2. The CDR3 covers 15 residues. Germline loops: CDR1 SQVTM, CDR2 ANQGSEA. V gave up 4 bases and J gave up 5 bases; unmatched junction bases: 7. CDR3 protein: CSVASGTSGHNEQFF. As DNA, the CDR3 is TGCAGCGTTGCCTCCGGGACTAGCGGACACAATGAGCAGTTCTTC.